This TCR beta chain was identified during a study of blood T cells in healthy people across ages. Regarding the study as a whole: Estimated diversity across one million T cells was deemed an underestimate.

As to this clonotype: Its target is not known.

The CDR3 runs 15 residues. Trimming took 1 base from V and 5 from J, leaving 13 bases between them. Germline V lookup: CDR1 SGHTA, CDR2 FQGNSA. A second PCR of roughly 7 to 11 cycles used a sample-barcoded 5' primer and a J-beta primer mix. TCRdb re-analysed the 5' RACE reads in MiXCR, keeping a single row per CDR3 protein. Here the sample spans 850,000 to 1,300,000 distinct CDR3 sequences, 40% to 50% being singletons. V gene TRBV7-2 combines with J gene TRBJ2-3; D is ambiguous. The origin of this receptor is a woman aged 60-75 years in good health. The sequenced sample consisted of blood. This CDR3 reads CASSLDAVMGDTQYF. The DNA for the CDR3 is TGTGCCAGCAGCTTAGATGCGGTAATGGGAGATACGCAGTATTTT.